A selection of T cell receptor beta chains follows, all from one sample in a study of cytomegalovirus exposure and HLA in healthy donors. The assay was immunoSEQ multiplex PCR, and TCRdb's table has in-frame clones only and misses some. Among approximately 150,000 clones, 75% to 85% were seen once, and the ten largest hold just under 6.5%. The source material was PBMCs. These TCRs come from a man between 50 and 59 years old in good health and CMV-seropositive. The CDR3 runs from the conserved cysteine through the conserved F or W. Each record gives: clone size, J gene, D gene, V gene, CDR3 protein, CDR3 DNA. The D gene is left open where the match is weak. Rows give clone size only sometimes, using once, few, many, or a class for an expanded clone.

>NA|TRBJ2-1|NA|TRBV27
CASIRAGSYNEQFF
TGTGCCAGCATTAGGGCGGGGTCCTACAATGAGCAGTTCTTC
>NA|TRBJ1-3|NA|TRBV6-5
CASSSGYGNTIYF
TGTGCCAGCAGTTCAGGGTACGGAAACACCATATATTTT
>NA|TRBJ2-5|TRBD1|TRBV14
CASSHQGQGKREQYF
TGTGCCAGCAGCCACCAGGGACAGGGGAAACGGGAGCAGTACTTC
>once|TRBJ1-6|NA|TRBV30
CARKRDSYNSPLHF
TGTGCCCGCAAACGGGACTCCTATAATTCACCCCTCCACTTT
>few|TRBJ2-7|NA|TRBV13
CASSFLREHYEQYF
TGTGCCAGCAGCTTCCTCCGGGAACACTACGAGCAGTACTTC
>few|TRBJ2-5|TRBD1|TRBV5-1
CASSVGQGETQYF
TGCGCCAGCAGCGTAGGACAGGGGGAGACCCAGTACTTC
>NA|TRBJ2-7|NA|TRBV10-3
CAIITDNSYEQYF
TGTGCCATCATCACGGACAATTCCTACGAGCAGTACTTC
>NA|TRBJ2-7|TRBD1|TRBV27
CASSLMGQGDYEQYF
TGTGCCAGCAGTTTGATGGGACAGGGGGACTACGAGCAGTACTTC
>NA|TRBJ2-7|TRBD1|TRBV30
CAWLRDRGYEQYF
TGTGCCTGGCTCCGGGACAGGGGCTACGAGCAGTACTTC
>NA|TRBJ1-2|NA|TRBV18
CASSPDTNYGYTF
TGTGCCAGCTCACCGGACACGAACTATGGCTACACCTTC
>NA|TRBJ2-1|TRBD1|TRBV5-4
CASSREGTGAEQFF
TGTGCCAGCAGCAGGGAGGGGACAGGGGCTGAGCAGTTCTTC
>NA|TRBJ1-6|NA|TRBV5-4
CASNRINSPLHF
TGTGCCAGCAACAGAATAAATTCACCCCTCCACTTT
>NA|TRBJ2-7|TRBD2|TRBV14
CASSQQGGLAGRYSYEQYF
TGTGCCAGCAGCCAACAGGGGGGACTAGCGGGCCGTTACTCCTACGAGCAGTACTTC
>NA|TRBJ1-2|NA|TRBV27
CASSLGVRDRTLYGYTF
TGTGCCAGCAGTTTAGGTGTTCGTGACAGGACACTCTATGGCTACACCTTC
>NA|TRBJ2-7|NA|TRBV5-1
CASKDSHSEQYF
TGCGCCAGCAAGGACTCCCACTCCGAGCAGTACTTC
>NA|TRBJ1-5|NA|TRBV28
CASRGTYSNQPQHF
TGTGCCAGCAGGGGGACATATAGCAATCAGCCCCAGCATTTT
>NA|TRBJ1-4|NA|TRBV5-5
CASLKGISGTNEKLFF
TGTGCCAGCTTGAAGGGGATCTCGGGTACTAATGAAAAACTGTTTTTT
>once|TRBJ2-3|TRBD2|TRBV10-3
CAISGGTSGRTDTQYF
TGTGCCATCAGTGGTGGGACTAGCGGGAGGACAGATACGCAGTATTTT
>NA|TRBJ1-5|TRBD1|TRBV11-2
CASSPGQGQRVQPQHF
TGTGCCAGCAGCCCCGGACAGGGGCAAAGGGTACAGCCCCAGCATTTT
>NA|TRBJ2-7|NA|TRBV28
CASSLFNSRYEQYF
TGTGCCAGCAGTTTATTTAACAGCCGGTACGAGCAGTACTTC
>NA|TRBJ2-7|TRBD1|TRBV30
CAWSHRGTGGAGSYEQYF
TGTGCCTGGAGCCATAGGGGGACAGGGGGCGCCGGGTCCTACGAGCAGTACTTC
>NA|TRBJ1-6|NA|TRBV2
CASSEGHSPLHF
TGTGCCAGCAGTGAGGGGCACTCACCCCTCCACTTT
>NA|TRBJ2-5|TRBD2|TRBV5-1
CASSLELAGGETQYF
TGCGCCAGCAGCTTGGAACTAGCGGGAGGAGAGACCCAGTACTTC
>NA|TRBJ2-7|NA|TRBV19
CASSSGQSPEYF
TGTGCCAGTAGTTCAGGACAATCTCCAGAGTACTTC
>few|TRBJ1-6|TRBD1|TRBV7-9
CASNQQGTSPLHF
TGTGCCAGCAACCAACAGGGGACTTCACCCCTCCACTTT
>NA|TRBJ2-3|TRBD2|TRBV28
CASSGPGLAGGPGTDTQYF
TGTGCCAGCAGCGGGCCGGGACTAGCGGGAGGGCCCGGCACAGATACGCAGTATTTT
>NA|TRBJ2-7|TRBD1|TRBV7-9
CASRGGAGEQYF
TGTGCCAGTAGAGGGGGCGCGGGCGAGCAGTACTTC
>NA|TRBJ1-2|NA|TRBV6-1
CASRADGYGYTF
TGTGCCAGCAGGGCGGATGGATATGGCTACACCTTC
>NA|TRBJ2-5|NA|TRBV9
CASSVEGDQETQYF
TGTGCCAGCAGCGTAGAGGGGGACCAAGAGACCCAGTACTTC
>NA|TRBJ1-4|NA|TRBV20-1
CSARLNEKLFF
TGCAGTGCCAGGCTTAATGAAAAACTGTTTTTT
>NA|TRBJ1-2|NA|TRBV27
CASSLSPDSHNYGYTF
TGTGCCAGCAGTTTATCCCCGGACAGTCATAACTATGGCTACACCTTC
>NA|TRBJ2-2|NA|TRBV18
CASSGQINTGELFF
TGTGCCAGCTCAGGACAGATTAACACCGGGGAGCTGTTTTTT
>NA|TRBJ2-1|NA|TRBV5-1
CASSLQGVGHNEQFF
TGCGCCAGCAGCCTACAGGGCGTGGGTCACAATGAGCAGTTCTTC
>NA|TRBJ2-2|NA|TRBV5-4
CASSFGSGELFF
TGTGCCAGCAGCTTCGGGTCCGGGGAGCTGTTTTTT
>NA|TRBJ1-5|NA|TRBV7-6
CASSYQGRDQPQHF
TGTGCCAGCAGTTATCAGGGAAGGGATCAGCCCCAGCATTTT
>NA|TRBJ2-5|NA|TRBV21-1
CASSKVEREGGETQYF
TGTGCCAGCAGCAAAGTTGAGCGGGAGGGTGGAGAGACCCAGTACTTC
>NA|TRBJ2-1|TRBD2|TRBV28
CASSTTPTSGILGEQFF
TGTGCCAGCAGCACCACTCCGACTAGCGGGATTTTGGGTGAGCAGTTCTTC
>few|TRBJ2-1|NA|TRBV9
CASSPGQIGNEQFF
TGTGCCAGCAGCCCCGGACAGATAGGCAATGAGCAGTTCTTC
>few|TRBJ1-4|NA|TRBV27
CASSLATGKLFF
TGTGCCAGCAGTTTAGCGACGGGAAAACTGTTTTTT
>NA|TRBJ2-7|TRBD2|TRBV2
CASSEGLAVEQYF
TGTGCCAGCAGTGAGGGACTAGCGGTCGAGCAGTACTTC
>NA|TRBJ2-4|NA|TRBV2
CASSRLVPGIQYF
TGTGCCAGCAGTCGACTAGTCCCAGGCATTCAGTACTTC
>NA|TRBJ2-7|TRBD1|TRBV28
CASSLPGWGQGANEQYF
TGTGCCAGCAGCCTACCTGGGTGGGGACAGGGGGCTAACGAGCAGTACTTC
>NA|TRBJ2-6|TRBD2|TRBV5-4
CASTRAGGSSGANVLTF
TGTGCCAGCACCAGAGCGGGAGGGAGCTCTGGGGCCAACGTCCTGACTTTC
>NA|TRBJ1-2|NA|TRBV5-5
CASRQDRFDGYTF
TGTGCCAGCAGACAGGACAGATTTGATGGCTACACCTTC
>NA|TRBJ2-2|TRBD2|TRBV29-1
CSVALAGPDLPSNTGELFF
TGCAGCGTTGCACTAGCGGGCCCGGACTTACCTTCGAACACCGGGGAGCTGTTTTTT
>NA|TRBJ2-7|TRBD2|TRBV19
CASTGGTSGTGEQYF
TGTGCCAGTACCGGGGGGACTAGCGGGACCGGCGAGCAGTACTTC
>NA|TRBJ2-7|NA|TRBV2
CASSDGTQTYEQYF
TGTGCCAGCAGTGACGGGACTCAGACCTACGAGCAGTACTTC
>few|TRBJ1-2|TRBD1|TRBV10-1
CASRAGGSYGYTF
TGCGCCAGCAGGGCAGGGGGGAGCTATGGCTACACCTTC
>NA|TRBJ2-2|NA|TRBV5-1
CASSPGDGTGELFF
TGCGCCAGCAGCCCCGGGGATGGCACCGGGGAGCTGTTTTTT
>NA|TRBJ1-5|TRBD1|TRBV6-5
CASSTGGIQPQHF
TGTGCCAGCAGTACAGGGGGCATTCAGCCCCAGCATTTT
>NA|TRBJ1-3|NA|TRBV7-2
CASSLDIAGNTIYF
TGTGCCAGCAGCTTAGACATTGCTGGAAACACCATATATTTT
>NA|TRBJ1-1|TRBD1|TRBV7-9
CSSSLVNFRDRGLAEAFF
TGTTCCAGCAGCTTAGTCAATTTCCGGGACAGGGGGCTTGCTGAAGCTTTCTTT
>NA|TRBJ2-5|NA|TRBV19
CASSQAGETQYF
TGTGCCAGTAGTCAAGCGGGAGAGACCCAGTACTTC
>NA|TRBJ2-7|TRBD2|TRBV5-1
CASSLGSGSSYEQYF
TGCGCCAGCAGCTTGGGGAGCGGGAGCTCCTACGAGCAGTACTTC